These 27 T cell receptor beta chains were all obtained from the same sample, sequenced in a study of glioma-infiltrating T cells after dendritic cell vaccination. The method was immunoSEQ multiplex PCR; TCRdb's version includes in-frame clones alone and lacks a portion of them. Of 20,000 to 30,000 clones listed, just under 90% were seen once; the top ten hold about 3.2%. Indicated time point: after dendritic cell vaccination, including at tumor progression/relapse. Sequences were derived from blood, sampled after dendritic cell vaccination. These receptor sequences come from a human donor with glioblastoma.

This chain joins TRBV7-9 and TRBJ1-5; D remains ambiguous. Germline V gene lookup returns CDR1 SEHNR and CDR2 FQNEAQ (reference sequence). This CDR3 is 14 amino acids long. Trimming stripped 1 base from V and 8 bases from J, with 12 bases between. This CDR3 is CASSLGSVREPQHF. The CDR3 DNA is TGTGCCAGCAGCTTAGGCTCAGTTCGGGAGCCCCAGCATTTT. Full variable domain (outside the CDR3, taken from reference TRBV7-9 and TRBJ1-5): DTGVSQNPRHKITKRGQNVTFRCDPISEHNRLYWYRQTLGQGPEFLTYFQNEAQLEKSRLLSDRFSAERPKGSFSTLEIQRTEQGDSAMYLCASSLGSVREPQHFGDGTRLSIL.

The V call is TRBV2, the J call TRBJ1-2; 9 bases fit TRBD1. The trim removed 7 bases at V and 6 bases at J, leaving 9 bases unmatched. Germline V gene data show CDR1 as SNHLY and CDR2 as FYNNEI. CDR3 length: 14 residues. The CDR3 spells CASTQTGGVDGYTF. The CDR3 coding sequence is TGTGCCAGCACCCAGACAGGGGGGGTGGATGGCTACACCTTC.

The V and J genes are TRBV6-1 and TRBJ1-3; D is perhaps TRBD1 (5 bases). V lost 10 bases and J lost 14, with 27 bases in between. The CDR3 totals 14 residues. Per germline, CDR1 MNHNS and CDR2 SASEGT. CDR3 sequence: CATRTHPFSGALYF. In DNA form, the CDR3 reads TGTGCCACCCGGACGCATCCCTTCTCTGGGGCCCTATATTTT.

In nucleotides, the CDR3 is TGTGCCAGCAGCCCGTTTAGGGGGGGGCCTAGCACAGATACGCAGTATTTT. Protein sequence: CASSPFRGGPSTDTQYF. This chain connects TRBV2 to TRBJ2-3; maybe TRBD2 (7 bases). Germline V lookup: CDR1 SNHLY, CDR2 FYNNEI. Trimming pared 6 bases from V and 0 bases from J, leaving 19 bases between. This CDR3 region has 17 residues.

CDR3 region: CASSLGGGFAGYGYTF. The CDR3 bases are TGCGCCAGCAGCTTGGGCGGAGGGTTCGCGGGCTATGGCTACACCTTC. V usage is TRBV5-1 and J usage is TRBJ1-2, with D hard to call. V was shortened by 0 bases and J by 4 bases, with 16 bases between the two germline ends. This CDR3 spans 16 amino acids. Germline lookup yields CDR1 SGHRS and CDR2 YFSETQ.

The chain combines TRBV7-9 with TRBJ2-1, with 7 bases fitting TRBD1. Germline V gives CDR1 SEHNR, CDR2 FQNEAQ (reference sequence). The CDR3 spans 15 residues. With 5 bases clipped from V and 4 bases from J, the junction kept 8 bases outside the gene matches. The CDR3 here is CASSQGEWGYNEQFF. CDR3 nucleotide sequence: TGTGCCAGCAGCCAGGGGGAATGGGGATACAATGAGCAGTTCTTC.

V gene TRBV25-1 combines with J gene TRBJ2-2; no reliable D call. The CDR3 sequence is 14 residues long. Germline CDR1 MGHDK, CDR2 SYGVNS. The ends were cut back, 8 bases at V and 4 bases at J, with 14 bases in the middle. For the CDR3, the DNA is TGTGCCAGCGCTGACCCTTCGGGCACCGGGGAGCTGTTTTTT. Its translation: CASADPSGTGELFF.

The V and J genes are TRBV5-1 and TRBJ2-2; no definite D call. Trimming cost V 5 bases and J 3 bases, with 11 bases left between them. Germline CDR1 reads SGHRS; CDR2 reads YFSETQ. The CDR3 is made up of 14 amino acids. As DNA, the CDR3 is TGCGCCAGCAGGCCCCAGGTTGACACCGGGGAGCTGTTTTTT. Its translation is CASRPQVDTGELFF. Drawing the rest from reference TRBV5-1 and TRBJ2-2, the complete variable domain is KAGVTQTPRYLIKTRGQQVTLSCSPISGHRSVSWYQQTPGQGLQFLFEYFSETQRNKGNFPGRFSGRQFSNSRSEMNVSTLELGDSALYLCASRPQVDTGELFFGEGSRLTVL.

V gene TRBV30 combines with J gene TRBJ1-2; no firm D call. This CDR3 is built from 15 residues. The germline V gene has CDR1 GTSNPN and CDR2 SVGIG (reference sequence). V shed 2 bases and J shed 8 bases, with 21 bases lying between them. CDR3 residues: CAWSLLPPSLKGYTF. CDR3 in DNA: TGTGCCTGGAGTCTCCTCCCTCCTTCCTTAAAAGGCTACACCTTC.

The chain has TRBV5-6 and TRBJ1-6; maybe TRBD1 (5 bases). This CDR3 has 16 residues. The germline gives CDR1 SGHDT, CDR2 YYEEEE. Trimming stripped 2 bases from V and 6 bases from J, with 15 bases between. CDR3 in DNA: TGTGCCAGCAGCTTCGGTGGCGGGGCTATTAATTCACCCCTCCACTTT. This codes for CASSFGGGAINSPLHF.

The gene calls are TRBV5-1 and TRBJ1-6, with 9 positions matching TRBD1. This CDR3 spans 16 amino acids. The J segment lost 5 bases and the V segment lost 5 bases, leaving 8 bases of the junction unmatched. Germline V gene data show CDR1 as SGHRS and CDR2 as YFSETQ. DNA of the CDR3: TGCGCCAGCAGGACAGGGGGACTCCTAAATAATTCACCCCTCCACTTT. Translating it yields CASRTGGLLNNSPLHF.

The gene calls are TRBV19 and TRBJ2-5; TRBD1 matches at 7 bases. CDR3 length: 15 residues. Losses at the gene ends were 5 bases for V and 5 bases for J; bases not matched to a gene: 11. From germline, CDR1 is LNHDA and CDR2 SQIVND (reference sequence). The CDR3, as DNA: TGTGCCAGTAGTGGAATAACAGGGGTTGGTGAGACCCAGTACTTC. Its translation is CASSGITGVGETQYF.

The rearrangement links TRBV7-8 to TRBJ1-5; D perhaps matches TRBD1 (6 bases). The CDR3 extends over 15 amino acids. From germline, CDR1 is SGHVS and CDR2 FQNEAQ. V gave up 0 bases and J gave up 5 bases, with 11 bases separating them. The CDR3 sequence: CASSLAGGIDQPQHF. Here the CDR3 DNA reads TGTGCCAGCAGCTTAGCAGGGGGTATCGATCAGCCCCAGCATTTT.

The rearrangement joins TRBV4-2 to TRBJ2-1; 8 bases align to TRBD2. There are 15 residues in the CDR3. Germline loops: CDR1 LGHNA, CDR2 YNFKEQ. Trimming cost V 4 bases and J 7 bases; bases outside gene matches: 9. The CDR3 is CASSPLSGEGNEQFF. The CDR3, as DNA: TGTGCCAGCAGCCCCCTTAGCGGGGAAGGTAATGAGCAGTTCTTC.

The chain carries TRBV18 and TRBJ1-4; 8 nucleotides match TRBD1. CDR3 length equals 17 residues. Germline-derived CDR1 and CDR2 are KGHSH and LQKENI. With 3 bases clipped from V and 5 bases from J, the junction kept 11 bases outside the gene matches. CDR3 sequence (DNA): TGTGCCAGCTCACCGGATCGGACAGGGAGGTGGAATGAAAAACTGTTTTTT. Its translation: CASSPDRTGRWNEKLFF.

The CDR3 spells CASSQGTGEKLFF. The CDR3 coding sequence is TGTGCCAGCTCACAAGGGACAGGGGAAAAACTGTTTTTT. V gene TRBV18 combines with J gene TRBJ1-4; 9 nucleotides line up with TRBD1. The junction had 2 bases not matched to a gene; V was cut back by 4 bases and J by 8 bases. The CDR3 loop spans 13 amino acids. Germline loops: CDR1 KGHSH, CDR2 LQKENI.

This sequence joins TRBV10-3 and TRBJ2-3; 7 positions agree with TRBD2. The J segment lost 6 bases and the V segment lost 11 bases, leaving 11 bases of the junction unmatched. Germline V gene sequence: CDR1 ENHRY, CDR2 SYGVKD. The CDR3 extends over 13 amino acids. The CDR3 coding sequence is TGTGCCGCCCGGATGGGGGGGACGGATACGCAGTATTTT. Protein product: CAARMGGTDTQYF.

This chain links TRBV5-5 with TRBJ2-7, with D unclear. Trimming shortened V by 1 base and J by 0 bases, and 5 bases separated the two germline ends. The CDR3 loop spans 13 amino acids. Germline V CDR1 and CDR2: SGHKS, YYEKEE (reference sequence). The DNA for the CDR3 is TGTGCCAGCAGCTTGCAAATCTCCTACGAGCAGTACTTC. Translating it yields CASSLQISYEQYF.

This clone came up once. This chain links TRBV30 with TRBJ2-5; 8 bases map to TRBD1. V dropped 3 bases and J dropped 7; count of bases not matched to a gene: 7. The V gene's germline CDR1 is GTSNPN and CDR2 SVGIG (reference sequence). The CDR3 extends over 13 amino acids. CDR3 protein: CAWSQGQGGTQYF. The CDR3 DNA follows: TGTGCCTGGAGCCAAGGACAGGGTGGGACCCAGTACTTC.

The count of this clone is one. J is TRBJ1-3 and V is TRBV5-1, with TRBD1 identical over 8 bases. Unmatched junction bases numbered 9, after V lost 4 bases and J lost 0 bases. The CDR3 length is 17 residues. Looked up from germline, CDR1 is SGHRS and CDR2 is YFSETQ. The CDR3 sequence: CASSLGQGSASGNTIYF. CDR3 nucleotide sequence: TGCGCCAGCAGCCTCGGACAGGGAAGCGCCTCTGGAAACACCATATATTTT.

The V gene is TRBV19, the J gene TRBJ1-5, with D perhaps TRBD1 (6 bases). Per the germline V gene, CDR1 is LNHDA and CDR2 is SQIVND (reference sequence). V dropped 7 bases and J dropped 3 bases, with 25 bases sitting between them. There are 18 residues in the CDR3. The CDR3 loop reads CASTDSPIQGFLNQPQHF. CDR3 nucleotides: TGTGCCAGTACAGACTCCCCAATCCAGGGGTTCCTCAATCAGCCCCAGCATTTT.

This chain links TRBV4-1 with TRBJ2-3; possibly TRBD2 for D (6 bases). V lost 6 bases, J lost 2 bases, and 15 bases lay in between. The V gene's germline CDR1 is MGHRA and CDR2 YSYEKL. The CDR3 covers 15 residues. CDR3 protein: CASRPEGRHTDTQYF. As DNA, the CDR3 is TGCGCCAGCAGGCCGGAGGGGCGCCACACAGATACGCAGTATTTT.

This clone was recorded once. J is TRBJ2-7 and V is TRBV5-4; maybe TRBD1 (6 bases). CDR3 length: 14 amino acids. V was clipped by 0 bases and J by 3 bases, with 10 bases between them. Looked up from germline, CDR1 is SGHNT and CDR2 is YYREEE (reference sequence). This CDR3 reads CASSLDRENYEQYF. CDR3 sequence (DNA): TGTGCCAGCAGCTTGGACAGGGAGAACTACGAGCAGTACTTC.

The gene calls are TRBV5-8 and TRBJ1-5; no firm D call. Trimming took off 6 bases at V and 4 bases at J, with 14 bases between the two ends. Germline V gives CDR1 SGHTS, CDR2 YDEGEE. CDR3 size: 14 residues. CDR3 DNA: TGTGCCAGCAACACCCTGGGCTATAATCAGCCCCAGCATTTT. Translation gives CASNTLGYNQPQHF. Combining the CDR3 with reference TRBV5-8 and TRBJ1-5 gives the whole variable domain EAGVTQSPTHLIKTRGQQATLRCSPISGHTSVYWYQQALGLGLQFLLWYDEGEERNRGNFPPRFSGRQFPNYSSELNVNALELEDSALYLCASNTLGYNQPQHFGDGTRLSIL.

The genes are TRBV7-2 and TRBJ2-1; 9 bases map to TRBD2. V lost 4 bases and J lost 7; bases outside the gene matches: 14. The length of the CDR3 is 17 residues. Germline V gives CDR1 SGHTA, CDR2 FQGNSA. The CDR3 DNA follows: TGTGCCAGCAGCTCAGTGACTAGCGGCCCGCAGGGTAATGAGCAGTTCTTC. This translates into CASSSVTSGPQGNEQFF. Using reference TRBV7-2 and TRBJ2-1 for the parts outside the CDR3, the full variable domain is GAGVSQSPSNKVTEKGKDVELRCDPISGHTALYWYRQSLGQGLEFLIYFQGNSAPDKSGLPSDRFSAERTGGSVSTLTIQRTQQEDSAVYLCASSSVTSGPQGNEQFFGPGTRLTVL.

The genes are TRBV7-2 and TRBJ1-3; D may be TRBD1 (6 bases). This CDR3 has 14 amino acids. Germline V lookup: CDR1 SGHTA, CDR2 FQGNSA. The V and J ends lost 6 bases and 2 bases respectively, with 11 bases between them. In nucleotides, the CDR3 is TGTGCCAGCAGGCGTACAGGGACTGGAAACACCATATATTTT. Protein product: CASRRTGTGNTIYF.

The V gene is TRBV7-9, the J gene TRBJ2-3; D might be TRBD1 (6 bases). Trimming shortened V by 7 bases and J by 1 base, and 18 bases separated the two germline ends. The CDR3 is 16 residues long. Germline-derived CDR1 and CDR2 are SEHNR and FQNEAQ (reference sequence). The CDR3 nucleotides read TGTGCCAGCACCGAAGGGGGACGGTGGGGCACAGATACGCAGTATTTT. Translation: CASTEGGRWGTDTQYF.